This passage covers 21 T cell receptor beta chains from one sample sequenced in a study of T cells after posttransplantation cyclophosphamide. Clones were sequenced by immunoSEQ multiplex PCR, and TCRdb holds only the in-frame ones, with some missing. The repertoire holds some 10,000 clones, with roughly nine tenths as singletons. Treatment was busulfan-fludarabine conditioning, a marrow graft, and cyclophosphamide on days +3 and +4. The source was CD4+ T cells sorted from PBMCs, collected after allogeneic stem cell transplant with posttransplant cyclophosphamide. These receptors originate from a male patient aged 25-45 years who received an allogeneic stem cell transplant from a related donor, was CMV-positive, and had acute GVHD only. Some T cells may possibly be graft donor cells.

The chain has TRBV28 and TRBJ2-2; no clear D gene. The CDR3 runs to 13 residues. V was pared by 4 bases and J by 4 bases, with 7 bases between. The germline CDR1 and CDR2 sequences are MDHEN and SYDVKM. In DNA, the CDR3 is TGTGCCAGCAGTTCCCCGAGCACCGGGGAGCTGTTTTTT. Translation: CASSSPSTGELFF.

The chain recombines TRBV4-3 with TRBJ2-7, with TRBD2 identical over 14 bases. This CDR3 has 18 residues. In germline, CDR1 is LGHNA, CDR2 YSLEER. With V trimmed by 1 base and J by 4 bases, 9 bases remained unmatched. CDR3 amino acids: CASSQAAAGTSGSYEQYF. The CDR3 DNA follows: TGCGCCAGCAGCCAAGCTGCCGCCGGGACTAGCGGGAGTTACGAGCAGTACTTC.

A single count supports this clone. CDR3 nucleotide sequence: TGTGCTAGTGGTTTCGGAGCCTACGAGCAGTACTTC. Encoded protein: CASGFGAYEQYF. The rearrangement links TRBV12-5 to TRBJ2-7, with D unclear. CDR3 length: 12 residues. Deletions cut 3 bases from V and 2 bases from J, with 5 bases between. In germline, CDR1 is LGHNT, CDR2 FRNRAP.

The chain is built from TRBV2 and TRBJ1-2; D unclear. Trimming pared 0 bases from V and 8 bases from J, leaving 13 bases between. Germline V lookup: CDR1 SNHLY, CDR2 FYNNEI. The CDR3 loop spans 14 amino acids. DNA for the CDR3: TGTGCCAGCAGTGAAGCGCTGTCTACGAGGGGCTACACCTTC. The encoded protein is CASSEALSTRGYTF.

Comments on this clone: Other DNA sequences in this sample translate to the same CDR3. V and J are TRBV5-4 and TRBJ2-3, with D possibly being TRBD2 (5 bases). This CDR3 is 14 amino acids long. Germline lookup yields CDR1 SGHNT and CDR2 YYREEE (reference sequence). V dropped 0 bases and J dropped 0 bases, with 5 bases sitting between them. This chain's CDR3 is CASSLAGSTDTQYF. The CDR3 DNA reads TGTGCCAGCAGCTTGGCGGGAAGCACAGATACGCAGTATTTT.

The V and J genes are TRBV29-1 and TRBJ2-7; weak D call: TRBD1 (5 bases). Germline-derived CDR1 and CDR2 are SQVTM and ANQGSEA. The CDR3 is made up of 12 amino acids. The V and J ends lost 8 bases and 5 bases respectively, with 16 bases between them. CDR3 sequence reads: CSSRKGEDEQYF. CDR3 bases: TGCAGCTCCCGAAAAGGGGAAGACGAGCAGTACTTC.

The chain links TRBV6-4 to TRBJ2-1, with D perhaps TRBD2 (6 bases). The CDR3 contains 15 residues. CDR1 and CDR2 from the germline V gene are MRHNA and SNTAGT. V was shortened by 0 bases and J by 2 bases, with 8 bases between the two germline ends. CDR3 region: CASSDSGRTYNEQFF. CDR3 sequence (DNA): TGTGCCAGCAGTGACTCGGGGAGGACCTACAATGAGCAGTTCTTC.

The CDR3 DNA is TGCGCCAGCAGCCCGGGACAGGGGGGAATTGGAAACACCATATATTTT. Protein product: CASSPGQGGIGNTIYF. The chain joins TRBV5-1 to TRBJ1-3; TRBD1 agrees at 11 bases. The germline gives CDR1 SGHRS, CDR2 YFSETQ. Trimming removed 4 bases from V and 3 bases from J; junction bases left unmatched: 6. The CDR3 contains 16 residues.

The chain has TRBV6-5 and TRBJ2-2; D might be TRBD2 (6 bases). The CDR3 length is 16 residues. CDR1 is MNHEY, CDR2 SVGAGI, per germline. With 2 bases removed from V and 4 bases from J, the gap between germline ends came to 14 bases. The CDR3 here is CASSYVGGEGTGELFF. CDR3 nucleotides: TGTGCCAGCAGTTACGTCGGGGGAGAAGGCACCGGGGAGCTGTTTTTT.

CDR3 DNA: TGCAGTACAGGGGGCATCTACAATGAGCAGTTCTTC. Amino acids: CSTGGIYNEQFF. The gene calls are TRBV29-1 and TRBJ2-1; 9 positions match TRBD1. Germline V gene data show CDR1 as SQVTM and CDR2 as ANQGSEA. The CDR3 is 12 residues long.

The chain is built from TRBV2 and TRBJ1-5; 7 bases fit TRBD1. There are 14 residues in the CDR3. The germline V gene has CDR1 SNHLY and CDR2 FYNNEI. Trimming at V came to 5 bases and at J to 5 bases, leaving 6 bases not matched to a gene. CDR3 in DNA: TGTGCCAGCAGTTCGGACAGGAGTCATCAGCCCCAGCATTTT. Residues: CASSSDRSHQPQHF.

This chain connects TRBV21-1 to TRBJ1-5; the D call of TRBD1 is as the table states it, not checked on the DNA. TRBV21-1 is termed a pseudogene. The length of the CDR3 is 14 residues. CDR3 sequence reads: CASTPTGSNQPQHF. The CDR3, as DNA: TGTGCCAGCACACCGACAGGGAGCAATCAGCCCCAGCATTTT.

The chain recombines TRBV7-2 with TRBJ2-4, with a possible D match to TRBD1 (5 bases). CDR1 is SGHTA and CDR2 is FQGNSA in the germline V gene. CDR3 length: 15 amino acids. Trimming removed 1 base from V and 0 bases from J, with 7 bases in between. The chain's CDR3 is CASSLGTLAKNIQYF. In DNA, the CDR3 is TGTGCCAGCAGCTTAGGGACACTAGCCAAAAACATTCAGTACTTC.

With regard to this clone: The same CDR3 can be traced to other DNA sequences in this sample. CDR3 protein: CASSRPEQGVNTQYF. The CDR3 region has the DNA TGCGCCAGCAGCCGTCCAGAACAGGGCGTCAATACGCAGTATTTT. This sequence joins TRBV23-1 and TRBJ2-3, with D maybe TRBD1 (6 bases). TRBV23-1 is noted as an ORF with a role that remains uncertain. The CDR3 is 15 amino acids. Trimming took off 6 bases at V and 7 bases at J, with 20 bases between the two ends.

This clone was detected only a few times. J is TRBJ2-3 and V is TRBV5-8; D perhaps matches TRBD2 (5 bases). CDR1 and CDR2 (germline): SGHTS, YDEGEE. This CDR3 is 13 amino acids long. V was shortened by 2 bases and J by 8 bases, with 12 bases between the two germline ends. Here the CDR3 reads CASSFTGVGTQYF. The CDR3 coding sequence is TGTGCCAGCAGCTTCACCGGGGTGGGTACGCAGTATTTT.

The CDR3: CASSSAGGTEAFF. DNA for the CDR3: TGTGCCAGCAGTTCAGCAGGGGGCACTGAAGCTTTCTTT. The chain couples TRBV28 to TRBJ1-1, with TRBD1 matching 7 bases. Germline lookup yields CDR1 MDHEN and CDR2 SYDVKM. The CDR3 runs to 13 residues. Trimming removed 4 bases from V and 4 bases from J; junction bases left unmatched: 3.

CDR3 loop: CASSVVQGANNEQFF. CDR3 coding DNA: TGTGCCAGCAGCGTAGTACAGGGGGCCAACAATGAGCAGTTCTTC. V and J are TRBV9 and TRBJ2-1; 9 positions match TRBD1. Germline trimming cut 0 bases from V and 5 bases from J; bases unmatched to any gene: 3. CDR3 length: 15 amino acids. CDR1 SGDLS and CDR2 YYNGEE come from the germline V gene.

The V and J genes are TRBV11-2 and TRBJ1-2, with 7 bases aligning to TRBD1. V was clipped by 3 bases and J by 5 bases; unmatched bases: 3. CDR3 length: 13 amino acids. Germline CDR1 reads SGHAT; CDR2 reads FQNNGV. CDR3 sequence reads: CASSFGQAYGYTF. In DNA form, the CDR3 reads TGTGCCAGCAGCTTTGGACAGGCTTATGGCTACACCTTC.

The rearrangement uses TRBV11-3 and TRBJ2-1, with D maybe TRBD2 (7 bases). The CDR3 length is 15 residues. Germline CDR1 reads SGHNT; CDR2 reads YENEEA. Trimming shortened V by 4 bases and J by 6 bases, and 16 bases separated the two germline ends. The CDR3 DNA sequence: TGTGCCAGCAGCTCCAGAGTACGGGGGGCCAATGAGCAGTTCTTC. It translates to CASSSRVRGANEQFF.

The rearrangement links TRBV20-1 to TRBJ1-2; a possible D gene is TRBD1 (5 bases). This CDR3 has 11 amino acids. Per the germline V gene, CDR1 is DFQATT and CDR2 is SNEGSKA (reference sequence). V was pared by 3 bases and J by 3 bases, with 5 bases between. The CDR3 bases are TGCAGTGCTAGGACAGACTATGGCTACACCTTC. Residues: CSARTDYGYTF.

This clone has a single count. This chain links TRBV19 with TRBJ1-1; 7 bases line up with TRBD1. Losses at the gene ends were 4 bases for V and 6 bases for J; bases not matched to a gene: 5. The germline CDR1 and CDR2 sequences are LNHDA and SQIVND (reference sequence). This CDR3 spans 13 amino acids. CDR3 in DNA: TGTGCCAGTAGTACCTACAGGGGCTCTGAAGCTTTCTTT. This gives the protein CASSTYRGSEAFF.